A single sample gave rise to the 20 T cell receptor beta chains below, sequenced in a study of cytomegalovirus exposure and HLA in healthy donors (dated by TCRdb to the late 2010s). Receptor libraries were prepared by the immunoSEQ multiplex PCR assay. The multiplex PCR relied on a mix of 60 forward primers for TCR Vbeta segments and 13 reverse primers for TCR Jbeta segments. In its TCRdb copy, this immuneACCESS table keeps in-frame sequences only and misses some clones. Where compared with another copy, unresolved V genes explain less than half of these, and the others have no known cause. Counted in this sample were a few hundred thousand clones; roughly four fifths of them appeared once. Of the sample, about 0.58% is held by the ten largest clones. The sample taken for sequencing was PBMCs. Every receptor here comes from a woman aged 40 to 50 in good health and CMV-seronegative.

This clone was observed once. V and J are TRBV9 and TRBJ1-3; 7 bases align to TRBD1. The V gene end was trimmed by 2 bases and the J gene end by 0 bases; junction bases not matched to a gene: 5. Per the germline V gene, CDR1 is SGDLS and CDR2 is YYNGEE. The CDR3 extends over 16 amino acids. CDR3 coding DNA: TGTGCCAGCAGCGTTTCCGGGACAGCCTCTGGAAACACCATATATTTT. Amino acids: CASSVSGTASGNTIYF.

The chain recombines TRBV15 with TRBJ2-3, with TRBD2 as a possible D gene (6 bases). V dropped 8 bases and J dropped 8 bases, with 17 bases sitting between them. CDR1 LNHNV and CDR2 YYDKDF come from the germline V gene (reference sequence). The CDR3 has 13 residues. CDR3 DNA sequence: TGTGCCACCGATAATGGAGGGGACGCTACGCAGTATTTT. It yields the protein CATDNGGDATQYF.

The V call is TRBV6-6, the J call TRBJ2-7, with D tentatively TRBD1 (6 bases). V lost 10 bases, J lost 4 bases, and 14 bases lay in between. Germline V gene data show CDR1 as MNHNY and CDR2 as SVGAGI (reference sequence). The CDR3 sequence is 12 residues long. The CDR3, as DNA: TGTGCCACCCAGGACAGTCTTTACGAGCAGTACTTC. Translation: CATQDSLYEQYF.

This clone was seen just once. This chain joins TRBV18 and TRBJ1-2; D may be TRBD1 (5 bases). The CDR3 covers 15 residues. In germline, CDR1 is KGHSH, CDR2 LQKENI. Trimming cost V 5 bases and J 2 bases, with 15 bases left between them. The CDR3 region has the DNA TGTGCCAGCTCAAGACCGGGGGGGTCCAACTATGGCTACACCTTC. Protein product: CASSRPGGSNYGYTF.

The CDR3 region has the DNA TGTGCCAGCAGTGAACTGAAGCCAAATCAGCCCCAGCATTTT. This codes for CASSELKPNQPQHF. This chain joins TRBV2 and TRBJ1-5; D is ambiguous. The CDR3 consists of 14 residues. CDR1 and CDR2 from the germline V gene are SNHLY and FYNNEI. Trimming took 2 bases from V and 4 from J, leaving 9 bases between them.

This chain links TRBV19 with TRBJ1-5; TRBD1 is a possible D gene (6 bases). The ends were cut back, 6 bases at V and 4 bases at J, with 16 bases in the middle. Germline loops: CDR1 LNHDA, CDR2 SQIVND (reference sequence). The CDR3 contains 15 residues. This CDR3 is CASRQGQRVNQPQHF. As DNA, the CDR3 is TGTGCCAGTAGGCAGGGACAACGGGTTAATCAGCCCCAGCATTTT.

The chain carries TRBV19 and TRBJ1-1; 7 positions match TRBD1. The CDR3 sequence is 13 residues long. V dropped 10 bases and J dropped 0; count of bases not matched to a gene: 5. The germline V gene encodes CDR1 LNHDA and CDR2 SQIVND (reference sequence). The CDR3 region is CATTRGLNTEAFF. The CDR3 region has the DNA TGTGCCACCACCAGGGGGTTGAACACTGAAGCTTTCTTT.

This chain links TRBV7-2 with TRBJ2-3; 8 bases align to TRBD1. The CDR3 has 14 residues. Germline loops: CDR1 SGHTA, CDR2 FQGNSA. After removal of 5 bases from V and 1 base from J, the junction contained 2 bases not matched to a gene. CDR3 residues: CASSQDRGTDTQYF. The CDR3 bases are TGTGCCAGCAGCCAGGACAGGGGCACAGATACGCAGTATTTT.

The V and J genes are TRBV9 and TRBJ2-3; D may be TRBD2 (6 bases). This CDR3 is 15 amino acids long. The germline V and J ends were trimmed by 3 bases and 3 bases, with 14 bases remaining between them. CDR1 SGDLS and CDR2 YYNGEE come from the germline V gene. The CDR3 nucleotides read TGTGCCAGCAGCGCCTGGGACTTAAAAACAGATACGCAGTATTTT. Protein sequence: CASSAWDLKTDTQYF.

The V and J genes are TRBV7-2 and TRBJ2-3; perhaps TRBD2 as D (7 bases). This CDR3 region has 14 residues. Between the trimmed V and J ends, which lost 6 bases and 6 bases, there was a span of 16 bases. Germline CDR1 reads SGHTA; CDR2 reads FQGNSA. The DNA of the CDR3 is TGTGCCAGCAGTGACCGGGGGGCCGAGGATACGCAGTATTTT. It is translated as CASSDRGAEDTQYF.

J is TRBJ1-2 and V is TRBV30; D is ambiguous. Germline loops: CDR1 GTSNPN, CDR2 SVGIG (reference sequence). The CDR3 is made up of 13 amino acids. V lost 2 bases and J lost 4, with 11 bases in between. Here the CDR3 reads CAWSKLSVYGYTF. The CDR3, as DNA: TGTGCCTGGAGTAAGTTATCAGTCTATGGCTACACCTTC.

The chain combines TRBV27 with TRBJ2-5; D is uncertain. The J call may not be correct, given that the DNA end is closer to TRBJ2-7. This CDR3 has 14 amino acids. Germline CDR1 is MNHEY and CDR2 is SMNVEV (reference sequence). The CDR3 DNA reads TGTGCCAGCAGTTTATCAGGGTGGGGCTACGAGCAGTACTTC. This gives the protein CASSLSGWGYEQYF.

This clone appeared a few times. The chain uses TRBV5-1 and TRBJ1-6; D gene ambiguous. The V gene's germline CDR1 is SGHRS and CDR2 YFSETQ. The V and J ends lost 4 bases and 10 bases respectively, with 12 bases between them. This CDR3 comprises 13 residues. CDR3 sequence: CASSPQRGSPLHF. CDR3 coding DNA: TGCGCCAGCAGCCCCCAGCGGGGATCACCCCTCCACTTT.

This clone was picked up one time. The chain uses TRBV7-2 and TRBJ2-7; perhaps TRBD1 as D (6 bases). The CDR3 sequence is 14 residues long. V shed 1 base and J shed 6 bases, with 13 bases lying between them. Germline values: CDR1 SGHTA, CDR2 FQGNSA. The CDR3 coding sequence is TGTGCCAGCAGCTTAGACGGACAGTCGCTCGAGCAGTACTTC. It encodes CASSLDGQSLEQYF. Drawing the rest from reference TRBV7-2 and TRBJ2-7, the complete variable domain is GAGVSQSPSNKVTEKGKDVELRCDPISGHTALYWYRQSLGQGLEFLIYFQGNSAPDKSGLPSDRFSAERTGGSVSTLTIQRTQQEDSAVYLCASSLDGQSLEQYFGPGTRLTVT.

The rearrangement links TRBV6-5 to TRBJ2-7, with a weak D call TRBD1 (6 bases). The CDR3 spans 14 residues. CDR1 and CDR2 (germline): MNHEY, SVGAGI. V was pared by 0 bases and J by 4 bases, with 10 bases between. The CDR3 nucleotides are TGTGCCAGCAGTTACTCCGCCCAGGGGTACGAGCAGTACTTC. Its protein product is CASSYSAQGYEQYF.

This CDR3 is CASSYSEGARTYEQYF. The DNA for the CDR3 is TGTGCCAGCAGTTACTCGGAGGGGGCGCGAACCTACGAGCAGTACTTC. The rearrangement uses TRBV6-5 and TRBJ2-7, with D possibly matching TRBD1 (7 bases). Per germline, CDR1 MNHEY and CDR2 SVGAGI. V gave up 0 bases and J gave up 2 bases, with 14 bases separating them. There are 16 residues in the CDR3.

The chain links TRBV14 to TRBJ1-2; D unclear. Germline V gives CDR1 SGHDN, CDR2 FVKESK. The germline V and J ends were trimmed by 2 bases and 10 bases, with 11 bases remaining between them. There are 12 residues in the CDR3. CDR3 in amino acids: CASSQSVRAYTF. CDR3 DNA: TGTGCCAGCAGCCAAAGTGTGCGGGCCTACACCTTC.

The rearrangement uses TRBV4-3 and TRBJ1-2; TRBD1 is a possible D gene (5 bases). CDR3 length: 15 residues. The germline V gene encodes CDR1 LGHNA and CDR2 YSLEER. V lost 0 bases and J 4 bases, leaving 12 bases between the germline ends. The CDR3 DNA reads as TGCGCCAGCAGCCAAGACCCTGGAGGGGTCTATGGCTACACCTTC. This translates into CASSQDPGGVYGYTF.

V gene TRBV6-1 combines with J gene TRBJ1-5; D unclear. CDR3 length: 13 amino acids. V was pared by 3 bases and J by 3 bases, with 6 bases between. Germline lookup yields CDR1 MNHNS and CDR2 SASEGT. The CDR3 DNA sequence: TGTGCCAGCAGTGACGGGGTCAATCAGCCCCAGCATTTT. Translating it yields CASSDGVNQPQHF.

The chain combines TRBV15 with TRBJ1-1; D may be TRBD1 (5 bases). V lost 3 bases and J 6 bases, leaving 11 bases between the germline ends. Germline V gives CDR1 LNHNV, CDR2 YYDKDF (reference sequence). The CDR3 has 13 amino acids. CDR3 residues: CATSSRQTSEAFF. The CDR3 region has the DNA TGTGCCACCAGCAGCCGACAGACCTCTGAAGCTTTCTTT.